One and the same sample provided the 30 T cell receptor beta chains below, sequenced in a study of Graves' ophthalmopathy and Graves' hyperthyroidism. Transcripts of RNA were the source for amplifying TCR beta CDR3 regions. RT-PCR with HTBI primers came first, then second-round multiplex PCR. TCRdb re-called the multiplex PCR reads with MiXCR, one entry per CDR3 protein. This repertoire shows 400,000 to 500,000 distinct CDR3 sequences, roughly 21% found once; its top ten account for around 3%. The sequenced sample consisted of peripheral blood. Source of these receptors: a woman aged 18-29 years with stable Graves' hyperthyroidism.

At least ten counts were recorded for this clonotype. The chain couples TRBV2 to TRBJ2-7; 10 bases match TRBD2. This CDR3 spans 16 amino acids. CDR1 and CDR2 from the germline V gene are SNHLY and FYNNEI. Trimming removed 0 bases from V and 1 base from J; junction bases left unmatched: 3. The DNA for the CDR3 is TGTGCCAGCAGTGAAGCCGGTAGCGGGAGGTCCTACGAGCAGTACTTC. As protein: CASSEAGSGRSYEQYF.

V gene TRBV10-1 combines with J gene TRBJ2-5; no clear D gene. Germline-derived CDR1 and CDR2 are WNHNN and SYGVQD (reference sequence). The CDR3 has 13 residues. V shed 3 bases and J shed 7 bases, with 12 bases lying between them. This chain's CDR3 is CASSDLRLGTQYF. CDR3 sequence (DNA): TGCGCCAGCAGTGATCTGCGATTGGGGACCCAGTACTTC.

This clonotype was seen at least ten times. CDR3 sequence reads: CASSYSPETQYF. The CDR3 coding sequence is TGTGCCAGCAGTTACTCGCCCGAGACCCAGTACTTC. V usage is TRBV6-2 or TRBV6-3 and J usage is TRBJ2-5, with unresolved D. This CDR3 has 12 residues. Looked up from germline, CDR1 is MNHEY and CDR2 is SVGEGT. The germline V and J ends were trimmed by 0 bases and 5 bases, with 4 bases remaining between them.

In this sample, this clonotype turned up many times. The chain combines TRBV7-3 with TRBJ2-7; unclear D gene. The germline gives CDR1 SGHTA, CDR2 FQGTGA. The ends were cut back, 2 bases at V and 4 bases at J, with 15 bases in the middle. The CDR3 spans 15 residues. The CDR3 is CASSLGQAAGYEQYF. CDR3 DNA sequence: TGTGCCAGCAGCTTAGGGCAGGCCGCCGGGTACGAGCAGTACTTC.

This clonotype occurred many times. The chain recombines TRBV20-1 with TRBJ2-7; the D gene is possibly TRBD1 (6 bases). Germline V gene sequence: CDR1 DFQATT, CDR2 SNEGSKA (reference sequence). V was trimmed by 6 bases and J by 2 bases, leaving 14 bases between them. The CDR3 totals 13 residues. The CDR3 protein is CSAQGTSAYEQYF. DNA of the CDR3: TGCAGTGCCCAGGGGACAAGCGCCTACGAGCAGTACTTC.

This chain joins TRBV19 and TRBJ1-1, with D tentatively TRBD1 (6 bases). This CDR3 comprises 13 residues. V was shortened by 6 bases and J by 8 bases, with 16 bases between the two germline ends. Looked up from germline, CDR1 is LNHDA and CDR2 is SQIVND (reference sequence). The CDR3 spells CASRRQGLDEAFF. Here the CDR3 DNA reads TGTGCCAGTAGACGGCAGGGGCTGGACGAAGCTTTCTTT.

Of note for this clonotype: A read error may account for a junction end that differs from germline. CDR3 in amino acids: CASSGARASEASF. CDR3 DNA sequence: TGTGCCAGCAGTGGGGCCAGGGCCTCTGAAGCTTCCTTT. The chain uses TRBV2 and TRBJ1-1; a possible D gene is TRBD1 (5 bases). Germline assignment: CDR1 SNHLY and CDR2 FYNNEI. CDR3 length: 13 amino acids.

A few counts support this clonotype. The chain recombines TRBV11-2 with TRBJ2-7; 10 positions agree with TRBD1. Germline CDR1 reads SGHAT; CDR2 reads FQNNGV. Trimming took 5 bases from V and 0 from J; bases not matched to a gene: 4. CDR3 length: 15 amino acids. The CDR3 loop reads CASSAGQGTSYEQYF. The CDR3 bases are TGTGCCAGCAGCGCGGGACAGGGGACCTCCTACGAGCAGTACTTC.

Note on this clonotype: This may be a read error, as it is one base from a much larger clone. The V gene is TRBV20-1, the J gene TRBJ1-6; D unresolved. The germline gives CDR1 DFQATT, CDR2 SNEGSKA (reference sequence). The CDR3 has 13 amino acids. The CDR3 protein is CSARVSGWSHLHF. The DNA of the CDR3 is TGCAGTGCTAGAGTGTCCGGTTGGTCACACCTCCACTTT.

The table lists this clonotype with many counts. The chain links TRBV12-3 or TRBV12-4 to TRBJ2-7, with TRBD1 matching over 9 bases. V shed 2 bases and J 6 bases; nucleotides not matched to a gene: 5. The CDR3 loop spans 14 amino acids. This CDR3 is CASSLTGQGSEQYF. The DNA for the CDR3 is TGTGCCAGCAGTTTAACGGGACAGGGCAGCGAGCAGTACTTC.

In its sample, this clonotype was seen many times. The gene calls are TRBV10-3 and TRBJ1-2; no firm D call. Trimming removed 0 bases from V and 0 bases from J, with 14 bases in between. This CDR3 is 17 amino acids long. Germline V lookup: CDR1 ENHRY, CDR2 SYGVKD. The DNA for the CDR3 is TGTGCCATCAGTGAGTCGACTCGCAGGAGATCTAACTATGGCTACACCTTC. Its translation is CAISESTRRRSNYGYTF.

Many counts were recorded for this clonotype. The chain joins TRBV10-2 to TRBJ2-5, with D tentatively TRBD2 (6 bases). The germline V gene has CDR1 WSHSY and CDR2 SAAADI. This CDR3 has 17 amino acids. V was shortened by 6 bases and J by 2 bases, with 22 bases between the two germline ends. The chain's CDR3 is CASRASGGTALQETQYF. The CDR3 DNA reads as TGCGCCAGCAGGGCCTCGGGCGGGACTGCCCTACAAGAGACCCAGTACTTC.

In DNA form, the CDR3 reads TGTGCCAGCAGTTACTCGACAGGGAACCAAGAGACCCAGTACTTC. Its protein product is CASSYSTGNQETQYF. The chain has TRBV6-5 and TRBJ2-5, with 7 bases identical to TRBD1. Germline CDR1 MNHEY, CDR2 SVGAGI. The V segment lost 0 bases and the J segment 0 bases; nucleotides outside the gene matches: 1. The CDR3 covers 15 residues.

There are many counts of this clonotype. One junction end does not reproduce the germline sequence, and a read error may be involved. V and J are TRBV20-1 and TRBJ2-7; D not resolved. The CDR3 totals 12 residues. Per germline, CDR1 DFQATT and CDR2 SNEGSKA (reference sequence). The CDR3, as DNA: TGCAGTGGTAGAAGGCAAGCCTACGAGCAGTACTTC. Translating gives CSGRRQAYEQYF.

This clonotype has a count of ten or more. V is TRBV2 and J is TRBJ2-7; 8 nucleotides line up with TRBD2. Germline lookup yields CDR1 SNHLY and CDR2 FYNNEI. J gave up 4 bases and V 8 bases, and 1 base lay outside the gene matches. This CDR3 has 11 amino acids. The CDR3 DNA is TGTGCCAGCGTAGCGGGGTACGAGCAGTACTTC. This gives the protein CASVAGYEQYF. The complete variable domain, with remaining parts taken from reference TRBV2 and TRBJ2-7, reads EPEVTQTPSHQVTQMGQEVILRCVPISNHLYFYWYRQILGQKVEFLVSFYNNEISEKSEIFDDQFSVERPDGSNFTLKIRSTKLEDSAMYFCASVAGYEQYFGPGTRLTVT.

This clonotype has a count of ten or more. The V gene is TRBV20-1, the J gene TRBJ2-7; maybe TRBD2 (6 bases). This CDR3 has 12 amino acids. Germline V gives CDR1 DFQATT, CDR2 SNEGSKA (reference sequence). V shed 4 bases and J shed 3 bases, with 10 bases lying between them. The CDR3 DNA reads as TGCAGTGCTAATGGAGGGAACTACGAGCAGTACTTC. This encodes CSANGGNYEQYF.

This chain links TRBV27 with TRBJ1-1, with TRBD1 matching over 7 bases. In germline, CDR1 is MNHEY, CDR2 SMNVEV (reference sequence). Trimming removed 6 bases from V and 1 base from J; junction bases left unmatched: 5. This CDR3 is built from 14 residues. The CDR3 is CASRPGTENTEAFF. The CDR3 bases are TGTGCCAGCAGACCCGGGACAGAGAACACTGAAGCTTTCTTT.

The chain links TRBV2 to TRBJ2-5; TRBD1 agrees at 8 bases. CDR1 is SNHLY, CDR2 FYNNEI, per germline. CDR3 length: 16 amino acids. Unmatched junction bases numbered 11, after V lost 2 bases and J lost 6 bases. DNA of the CDR3: TGTGCCAGCAGTGAATCGTTGGGACAGGCACAAAAGACCCAGTACTTC. It yields the protein CASSESLGQAQKTQYF.

This clonotype was seen ten or more times. This rearrangement joins TRBV24-1 to TRBJ1-5; maybe TRBD1 (5 bases). Germline V lookup: CDR1 KGHDR, CDR2 SFDVKD. The CDR3 is 13 amino acids. V shed 0 bases and J shed 7 bases, with 6 bases lying between them. CDR3 coding DNA: TGTGCCACCAGTGATTTGCAGGGCCAGCCCCAGCATTTT. Its translation: CATSDLQGQPQHF.

This clonotype appeared many times. The chain joins TRBV20-1 to TRBJ1-5; no firm D call. Germline CDR1 reads DFQATT; CDR2 reads SNEGSKA (reference sequence). V gave up 2 bases and J gave up 6 bases, with 14 bases separating them. This CDR3 is 14 amino acids long. The CDR3 bases are TGCAGTGCTAGATGGGCAACGGGGATTCAGCCCCAGCATTTT. Its protein product is CSARWATGIQPQHF.

The chain joins TRBV28 to TRBJ2-7; TRBD2 agrees at 9 bases. V dropped 7 bases and J dropped 3; count of bases not matched to a gene: 10. CDR1 is MDHEN, CDR2 SYDVKM, per germline. The CDR3 has 15 amino acids. The CDR3 DNA follows: TGTGCCAGCACTCCCCTCGCGGGAGGGGTCTACGAGCAGTACTTC. Translation gives CASTPLAGGVYEQYF.

This clonotype has a handful of counts. The rearrangement links TRBV4-1 to TRBJ1-1; weak D call: TRBD1 (5 bases). Germline V gives CDR1 MGHRA, CDR2 YSYEKL. The CDR3 is made up of 13 amino acids. The ends were cut back, 3 bases at V and 4 bases at J, with 9 bases in the middle. In nucleotides, the CDR3 is TGCGCCAGCAGCCAGGGGACTTCCACTGAAGCTTTCTTT. It is translated as CASSQGTSTEAFF.

This chain links TRBV28 with TRBJ1-1; the D is unclear. From germline, CDR1 is MDHEN and CDR2 SYDVKM. This CDR3 spans 14 amino acids. V was trimmed by 7 bases and J by 0 bases, leaving 12 bases between them. CDR3 loop: CASTLTGMNTEAFF. CDR3 DNA sequence: TGTGCCAGCACCCTGACGGGGATGAACACTGAAGCTTTCTTT.

This clonotype was detected many times. The genes are TRBV19 and TRBJ2-7, with 10 bases identical to TRBD2. CDR3 length equals 16 residues. V lost 3 bases, J lost 4 bases, and 9 bases stayed unmatched. Germline loops: CDR1 LNHDA, CDR2 SQIVND (reference sequence). The CDR3 reads CASSMETSGSPYEQYF. The DNA for the CDR3 is TGTGCCAGTAGTATGGAGACTAGCGGGTCTCCTTACGAGCAGTACTTC.

At least ten counts were recorded for this clonotype. The chain carries TRBV3-1 and TRBJ2-2; 8 bases map to TRBD1. Germline trimming cut 4 bases from V and 6 bases from J; bases unmatched to any gene: 1. The CDR3 spans 13 residues. CDR1 is LGHDT and CDR2 is YNNKEL in the germline V gene (reference sequence). DNA of the CDR3: TGTGCCAGCAGCCGACAGGGGCCCGGGGAGCTGTTTTTT. Residues: CASSRQGPGELFF.

In this sample, this clonotype turned up many times. V is TRBV20-1 and J is TRBJ2-5, with a possible D match to TRBD2 (6 bases). Germline V gives CDR1 DFQATT, CDR2 SNEGSKA (reference sequence). V was cut by 1 base and J by 2 bases, with 11 bases left in between. The CDR3 totals 14 residues. CDR3 bases: TGCAGTGCTAGAGGCGGGGATCAACAAGAGACCCAGTACTTC. It is translated as CSARGGDQQETQYF.

This clonotype showed up many times. The chain links TRBV20-1 to TRBJ1-1, with no clear D. The CDR3 loop spans 14 amino acids. CDR1 and CDR2 from the germline V gene are DFQATT and SNEGSKA (reference sequence). Trimming stripped 3 bases from V and 7 bases from J, with 18 bases between. The CDR3 here is CSARRGQEKVEAFF. The CDR3 coding sequence is TGCAGTGCTAGGAGAGGGCAGGAGAAAGTTGAAGCTTTCTTT.

J is TRBJ2-6 and V is TRBV9, with D tentatively TRBD2 (5 bases). This CDR3 comprises 13 residues. Trimming stripped 7 bases from V and 4 bases from J, with 9 bases between. CDR1 is SGDLS and CDR2 is YYNGEE in the germline V gene. The CDR3 here is CASEREGANVLTF. CDR3 DNA: TGTGCCAGCGAGAGGGAAGGGGCCAACGTCCTGACTTTC.

This clonotype came up many times. This chain uses TRBV2 with TRBJ2-7; 9 nucleotides match TRBD1. The CDR3 sequence is 14 residues long. With 10 bases clipped from V and 2 bases from J, the junction kept 9 bases outside the gene matches. In germline, CDR1 is SNHLY, CDR2 FYNNEI. The DNA of the CDR3 is TGTGCCAACCGTTTGGACAGGGGAACCTACGAGCAGTACTTC. This codes for CANRLDRGTYEQYF. Full variable domain (rest looked up from reference TRBV2 and TRBJ2-7): EPEVTQTPSHQVTQMGQEVILRCVPISNHLYFYWYRQILGQKVEFLVSFYNNEISEKSEIFDDQFSVERPDGSNFTLKIRSTKLEDSAMYFCANRLDRGTYEQYFGPGTRLTVT.

This clonotype was seen ten or more times. This chain joins TRBV4-2 and TRBJ1-2; D gene uncertain. The V end lost 0 bases, the J end lost 3 bases, and 11 bases lay between the germline ends. This CDR3 contains 15 residues. Germline CDR1 LGHNA, CDR2 YNFKEQ. CDR3 loop: CASSQEQQPYYGYTF. The CDR3 DNA reads TGTGCCAGCAGCCAAGAGCAGCAGCCCTACTATGGCTACACCTTC.